Listed below are T cell receptor beta chains from one sample, sequenced in a study of beta chain features in type 1 diabetes. Measured with immunoSEQ multiplex PCR; TCRdb has only the in-frame clones, and not every one. The sample carries approximately 120,000 clones, roughly 43% recorded once. Sequenced input: stem cell memory CD4+ T cells from blood. The source is a woman younger than 30 in good health. The conserved cysteine and the conserved F or W are not part of the CDR3 here. Fields, in order: V gene, J gene, clone size, CDR3 protein. A row's size may be missing; if present it is once, few, many or a size class.

V: TRBV19; J: TRBJ2-5; size: -; CDR3: ASRPGGRGQETQY
V: TRBV30; J: TRBJ2-5; size: -; CDR3: AWSVKGVARETQY
V: TRBV19; J: TRBJ2-5; size: -; CDR3: ASSIRTEQETQY
V: TRBV2; J: TRBJ1-3; size: -; CDR3: ASGLGGGAGNTIY
V: TRBV2; J: TRBJ1-1; size: few; CDR3: ASSGRRGNTEAF
V: TRBV7-9; J: TRBJ2-1; size: -; CDR3: ASSLAHGGRVNEQF
V: TRBV30; J: TRBJ1-4; size: once; CDR3: ACLLNEKLF
V: TRBV5-1; J: TRBJ1-2; size: -; CDR3: ASSLGSSSGYT
V: TRBV6-6; J: TRBJ2-1; size: -; CDR3: ASQRRELGEQF
V: TRBV6-5; J: TRBJ2-7; size: -; CDR3: ASSGLAGGLA
V: TRBV27; J: TRBJ2-1; size: -; CDR3: ASSFWDRVNEQF
V: TRBV28; J: TRBJ1-1; size: -; CDR3: ASSLYGGDTEAF
V: TRBV29-1; J: TRBJ2-1; size: -; CDR3: SVEAGRGIDEQF
V: TRBV27; J: TRBJ2-1; size: -; CDR3: ASSLDIPYNEQF
V: TRBV7-8; J: TRBJ2-1; size: -; CDR3: ASSLDRLSSYNEQF
V: TRBV6-5; J: TRBJ2-5; size: -; CDR3: ASRTSGKETQY
V: TRBV29-1; J: TRBJ2-6; size: few; CDR3: SVAYDRVAGANVLT
V: TRBV9; J: TRBJ1-4; size: -; CDR3: ASSPEGYRGSEKLF
V: TRBV18; J: TRBJ2-5; size: -; CDR3: ASSSIQGTEQY
V: TRBV7-2; J: TRBJ2-1; size: -; CDR3: ASSLILSLRYNEQF
V: TRBV11-2; J: TRBJ2-3; size: -; CDR3: ASSWDRVRGRVTQY
V: TRBV28; J: TRBJ2-5; size: few; CDR3: ASSSSAAGGGQETQY
V: TRBV4-2; J: TRBJ2-7; size: -; CDR3: ASSQGDRRLYEQY
V: TRBV28; J: TRBJ2-1; size: few; CDR3: ASSLGVSVLQQF
V: TRBV5-1; J: TRBJ2-1; size: -; CDR3: ASSLGADNEQF
V: TRBV7-9; J: TRBJ2-7; size: -; CDR3: ASSLLREGPYEQY
V: TRBV18; J: TRBJ2-5; size: -; CDR3: ASSPQAGQETQY
V: TRBV11-3; J: TRBJ2-1; size: -; CDR3: ASSYSGESSYNEQF
V: TRBV30; J: TRBJ1-2; size: many; CDR3: VALTYGYT
V: TRBV7-2; J: TRBJ2-7; size: few; CDR3: ASSLARTVAYEQY
V: TRBV11-3; J: TRBJ2-4; size: few; CDR3: ASSPGQGQVNIQY
V: TRBV5-5; J: TRBJ2-1; size: few; CDR3: ASSLGWTSGNNEQF
V: TRBV5-1; J: TRBJ1-5; size: -; CDR3: ASSLSPGRGQPQH
V: TRBV7-9; J: TRBJ1-2; size: few; CDR3: ASSFRQGDSYGYT
V: TRBV15; J: TRBJ2-1; size: few; CDR3: ATSGLGQGKLLNNEQF
V: TRBV7-9; J: TRBJ2-1; size: -; CDR3: ASSFGQVIYNEQF
V: TRBV6-5; J: TRBJ2-1; size: -; CDR3: ASSPTGDYNEQF
V: TRBV9; J: TRBJ2-7; size: many; CDR3: ASSETLRGYEQY
V: TRBV25-1; J: TRBJ2-1; size: -; CDR3: ASSDPGLAGINEQF
V: TRBV2; J: TRBJ2-2; size: -; CDR3: ASSEAGRGAGELF
V: TRBV29-1; J: TRBJ1-1; size: few; CDR3: SVDINTEAF
V: TRBV7-2; J: TRBJ2-2; size: few; CDR3: ASSGRGGSPNTGELF
V: TRBV19; J: TRBJ1-5; size: -; CDR3: ASTNAGTYWLYSNQPQH
V: TRBV28; J: TRBJ1-3; size: -; CDR3: ASSRPPRDRGTGNTIY
V: TRBV28; J: TRBJ2-1; size: -; CDR3: ASSLRDRGQVNEQF
V: TRBV11-2; J: TRBJ2-1; size: -; CDR3: ASSPVAGGFWNEQF
V: TRBV25-1; J: TRBJ1-1; size: few; CDR3: ASSAPGTGNTEAF
V: TRBV9; J: TRBJ2-3; size: -; CDR3: ASSARPRAGGKDTQY
V: TRBV2; J: TRBJ2-2; size: -; CDR3: ASKSQGTNTGELF
V: TRBV7-2; J: TRBJ2-7; size: few; CDR3: ASSLGASGVYEQY
V: TRBV6-6; J: TRBJ1-5; size: -; CDR3: ATTLQGRGSNQPQH
V: TRBV5-1; J: TRBJ1-2; size: -; CDR3: ASSLGQAGYGYT